The sequence of this T cell receptor beta chain was determined in a study of CXCR3-negative and CXCR3-positive naive CD8 T cells. Each TRB cDNA library was prepared by 5' RACE (with UMI labels). TCRdb re-called the 5' RACE reads and shows each CDR3 protein once, DNA omitted. The sample features tens of thousands of distinct CDR3 sequences, with over 2.5% in its top ten. From germline, CDR1 is SQVTM and CDR2 ANQGSEA. CDR3 length equals 14 residues. The specimen was naive CXCR3- CD8+ T cells from blood. Specified subset: CD45RO-CCR7+CD27+CD95- naive CD8+ T cells lacking CXCR3 (TNR3-). This sequence originates from a human donor in good health. Some clones in this sample may be carry-over from other donors' samples. The V and J genes are TRBV29-1 and TRBJ2-7; as DNA is missing, the TRBD1 call by TCRdb cannot be tested. This CDR3 reads CSVEGDRGQYEQYF.